The T cell receptor beta chain described here comes from a study of naive and memory T cell subsets. This clonotype was observed many times. Four PCR rounds used nested alpha and beta constant region primers plus the SP2 primer. TCRdb passed the 5' RACE reads through MiXCR, listing each CDR3 protein once. The sample consists of approximately 58,000 distinct CDR3 sequences, about 7.2% of them appearing once. The library had UMIs added by 3' ligation of an oligonucleotide to TCR cDNA. Whole blood, 2 to 2.5 ml, came from adult healthy volunteers. The germline V gene has CDR1 SGHTA and CDR2 FQGNSA. V was pared by 4 bases and J by 6 bases, with 4 bases between. There are 12 residues in the CDR3.

The TCR comes from a male donor in good health. This chain uses TRBV7-2 with TRBJ1-6; D is ambiguous. The CDR3 bases are TGTGCCAGCAGCTGGAGTAATTCACCCCTCCACTTT. Protein sequence: CASSWSNSPLHF.